This paragraph reports one T cell receptor beta chain. Reverse transcription of roughly 0.45 to 1 ug RNA used random hexamers. TCRdb called the immunoSEQ multiplex PCR reads again in MiXCR, with one record for every CDR3 protein. The data show 200,000 to 300,000 distinct CDR3 sequences, about 95% seen once. CDR1 and CDR2 (germline): SGHRS, YFSETQ. V gave up 5 bases and J gave up 4 bases; unmatched junction bases: 10. CDR3 length: 16 amino acids. The data are from a study of CD8 T cells in Susac syndrome. Study as a whole: Patients with Susac syndrome were therapy-naive, treated with corticosteroids, or treated with intravenous immunoglobulin alone when blood was collected.

Source material: CD4+ T cells from PBMCs. The chain couples TRBV5-1 to TRBJ2-1; TRBD2 aligns across 9 bases. The source is a human donor with Susac syndrome. The CDR3 protein is CASSPRGTSQYNEQFF. CDR3 coding DNA: TGCGCCAGCAGTCCCCGCGGGACTAGCCAGTACAATGAGCAGTTCTTC.